Each of the 19 T cell receptor beta chains below was sequenced from the same sample in a study of cytomegalovirus exposure and HLA in healthy donors. PCR involved 60 Vbeta and 13 Jbeta primers. Here immunoSEQ multiplex PCR was the method, and the copy in TCRdb shows in-frame clones only, minus some. The top ten clones hold 1.5% to 2% of a sample with roughly 190,000 clones, around 82% of them seen once. Material: PBMCs. The receptors were gathered from a young man in good health and CMV-seronegative.

This chain uses TRBV11-2 with TRBJ2-7; 8 nucleotides match TRBD2. Trimming removed 4 bases from V and 4 bases from J; junction bases left unmatched: 18. This CDR3 comprises 18 residues. Germline-derived CDR1 and CDR2 are SGHAT and FQNNGV. CDR3 sequence reads: CASSSSPRGGGFSYEQYF. CDR3 nucleotides: TGTGCCAGCAGCTCTTCTCCTCGGGGGGGAGGGTTTTCGTACGAGCAGTACTTC. The full variable domain, completed using reference TRBV11-2 and TRBJ2-7, is EAGVAQSPRYKIIEKRQSVAFWCNPISGHATLYWYQQILGQGPKLLIQFQNNGVVDDSQLPKDRFSAERLKGVDSTLKIQPAKLEDSAVYLCASSSSPRGGGFSYEQYFGPGTRLTVT.

DNA for the CDR3: TGTGCCAGCAGTGGGGACTACTCCTACAATGAGCAGTTCTTC. It translates to CASSGDYSYNEQFF. The chain uses TRBV6-5 and TRBJ2-1; 7 bases fit TRBD2. Per germline, CDR1 MNHEY and CDR2 SVGAGI. The length of the CDR3 is 14 residues. V lost 5 bases and J lost 0; bases outside the gene matches: 1.

J is TRBJ1-2 and V is TRBV5-1, with TRBD1 matching over 7 bases. The V and J ends lost 0 bases and 4 bases, in that order; junction bases with no gene match: 3. This CDR3 has 14 residues. Germline V gene lookup returns CDR1 SGHRS and CDR2 YFSETQ. DNA of the CDR3: TGCGCCAGCAGCTTGGGGGACAGTATCTATGGCTACACCTTC. Residues: CASSLGDSIYGYTF.

For this clone: This may be a read error, as it is one base from a much larger clone. The chain recombines TRBV6-5 with TRBJ2-1, with TRBD2 matching 11 bases. CDR3 size: 15 residues. With V trimmed by 5 bases and J by 4 bases, 4 bases remained unmatched. Germline CDR1 MNHEY, CDR2 SVGAGI. CDR3 sequence: CASSASSGGYNEQFF. CDR3 bases: TGTGCCAGCAGTGCCTCTAGCGGGGGGTACAATGAGCAGTTCTTC.

The V gene is TRBV29-1, the J gene TRBJ1-1; D is unclear. With 4 bases removed from V and 0 bases from J, the gap between germline ends came to 9 bases. The CDR3 length is 13 residues. Germline V gives CDR1 SQVTM, CDR2 ANQGSEA. In DNA form, the CDR3 reads TGCAGCGTTGCAGGAAAGATGAACACTGAAGCTTTCTTT. Translating it yields CSVAGKMNTEAFF.

The chain carries TRBV12-5 and TRBJ1-2; 8 nucleotides line up with TRBD1. CDR1 is LGHNT and CDR2 is FRNRAP in the germline V gene. V was pared by 3 bases and J by 7 bases, with 13 bases of the junction left unmatched. The CDR3 consists of 16 residues. The CDR3 reads CASGFSAGGNSGGYTF. In DNA form, the CDR3 reads TGTGCTAGTGGTTTTTCGGCAGGGGGCAATTCGGGTGGCTACACCTTC.

V is TRBV28 and J is TRBJ2-7, with D possibly TRBD1 on 6 matching bases. This CDR3 comprises 14 residues. From germline, CDR1 is MDHEN and CDR2 SYDVKM. Trimming stripped 8 bases from V and 7 bases from J, with 21 bases between. The CDR3 DNA reads as TGTGCCAGCTACCCAGGGGCAGGTCGTGGGGAGCAGTACTTC. It specifies CASYPGAGRGEQYF.

The DNA of the CDR3 is TGTGCCAGCAGCCCCCGGGACAGGGAATCACCCCTCCACTTT. Residues: CASSPRDRESPLHF. This rearrangement joins TRBV5-6 to TRBJ1-6, with TRBD1 matching 9 bases. V was pared by 4 bases and J by 10 bases, with 6 bases of the junction left unmatched. The CDR3 contains 14 residues. Germline V gene data show CDR1 as SGHDT and CDR2 as YYEEEE.

This clone has only a few counts. The chain employs TRBV18 and TRBJ2-7; TRBD2 agrees at 7 bases. V shed 5 bases, J shed 4 bases, and the junction held 8 bases outside the gene matches. The V gene's germline CDR1 is KGHSH and CDR2 LQKENI. CDR3 length equals 14 residues. The CDR3 DNA is TGTGCCAGCTCAGTAACTGGCGGGAGTTACGAGCAGTACTTC. Encoded protein: CASSVTGGSYEQYF.

The genes are TRBV5-4 and TRBJ1-2; possible D gene TRBD1, 6 bases. This CDR3 is 15 amino acids long. V was shortened by 0 bases and J by 5 bases, with 14 bases between the two germline ends. From germline, CDR1 is SGHNT and CDR2 YYREEE (reference sequence). The CDR3 region has the DNA TGTGCCAGCAGCTTGGATAGTGGGGGCAAGTATGGCTACACCTTC. This encodes CASSLDSGGKYGYTF.

The chain is built from TRBV27 and TRBJ2-3; 7 nucleotides line up with TRBD1. Germline CDR1 MNHEY, CDR2 SMNVEV (reference sequence). The CDR3 consists of 16 residues. J gave up 2 bases and V 3 bases, and 8 bases lay outside the gene matches. CDR3 sequence (DNA): TGTGCCAGCAGTTTTGACAGGGCCTTCGTCACAGATACGCAGTATTTT. It codes for CASSFDRAFVTDTQYF.

This chain joins TRBV6-5 and TRBJ2-3, with TRBD1 matching 9 bases. Trimming removed 6 bases from V and 4 bases from J; junction bases left unmatched: 8. Per germline, CDR1 MNHEY and CDR2 SVGAGI. CDR3 length: 15 residues. The CDR3, as DNA: TGTGCCAGCAGAATCGGGACAGGGTCTGCAGATACGCAGTATTTT. Its translation is CASRIGTGSADTQYF.

The chain combines TRBV27 with TRBJ1-2, with TRBD1 identical over 7 bases. The germline gives CDR1 MNHEY, CDR2 SMNVEV (reference sequence). This CDR3 spans 16 amino acids. V was pared by 0 bases and J by 4 bases, with 8 bases of the junction left unmatched. For the CDR3, the DNA is TGTGCCAGCAGTTTATCCGCGACAGGGTCGATCTATGGCTACACCTTC. Protein product: CASSLSATGSIYGYTF.

The chain employs TRBV7-9 and TRBJ2-1; 11 nucleotides align to TRBD1. The junction had 4 bases not matched to a gene; V was cut back by 4 bases and J by 5 bases. Per the germline V gene, CDR1 is SEHNR and CDR2 is FQNEAQ (reference sequence). This CDR3 has 15 residues. The CDR3 sequence: CASSWGQGGDNEQFF. In nucleotides, the CDR3 is TGTGCCAGCAGCTGGGGACAGGGGGGAGACAATGAGCAGTTCTTC.

The chain joins TRBV9 to TRBJ1-1; D is possibly TRBD1 (6 bases). Trimming left V 4 bases short and J 6 bases short, with 13 bases between. From germline, CDR1 is SGDLS and CDR2 YYNGEE. The CDR3 consists of 13 residues. In DNA, the CDR3 is TGTGCCAGCAGCCAAACCCGGACAGCTGAAGCTTTCTTT. This encodes CASSQTRTAEAFF. Full variable domain (remainder filled in from reference TRBV9 and TRBJ1-1): DSGVTQTPKHLITATGQRVTLRCSPRSGDLSVYWYQQSLDQGLQFLIQYYNGEERAKGNILERFSAQQFPDLHSELNLSSLELGDSALYFCASSQTRTAEAFFGQGTRLTVV.

The rearrangement uses TRBV27 and TRBJ2-5; a weak D match, TRBD2 (6 bases). CDR1 and CDR2 from the germline V gene are MNHEY and SMNVEV (reference sequence). This CDR3 has 13 amino acids. The germline V and J ends were trimmed by 6 bases and 7 bases, with 15 bases remaining between them. The CDR3 region is CASRAGGRGTQYF. The CDR3 region has the DNA TGTGCCAGCAGGGCCGGGGGAAGGGGGACCCAGTACTTC.

The chain has TRBV19 and TRBJ1-4, with D possibly TRBD1 on 5 matching bases. V was trimmed by 9 bases and J by 15 bases, leaving 17 bases between them. CDR1 is LNHDA, CDR2 SQIVND, per germline (reference sequence). The CDR3 has 11 residues. The CDR3, as DNA: TGTGCCAGCAAGGGGACCCGGGGGGTGTTTTTT. It yields the protein CASKGTRGVFF.

V and J are TRBV11-3 and TRBJ2-1; D gene uncertain. The CDR3 spans 13 residues. With 3 bases removed from V and 9 bases from J, the gap between germline ends came to 12 bases. Per the germline V gene, CDR1 is SGHNT and CDR2 is YENEEA. CDR3 protein: CASSLTPSTEQFF. DNA of the CDR3: TGTGCCAGCAGCTTGACACCCTCGACTGAGCAGTTCTTC.

This clone was found once. The J gene is TRBJ2-3, the V gene TRBV4-3; 14 positions match TRBD2. The J segment lost 2 bases and the V segment lost 5 bases, leaving 3 bases of the junction unmatched. CDR1 is LGHNA, CDR2 YSLEER, per germline. The CDR3 has 16 amino acids. The CDR3 here is CASSGTSGGNTDTQYF. The CDR3 nucleotides read TGCGCCAGCAGCGGGACTAGCGGGGGAAACACAGATACGCAGTATTTT.